This passage covers 25 T cell receptor beta chains from one sample sequenced in a study of blood T cell repertoires in COVID-19 (dated by TCRdb to about 2020). Receptor libraries were prepared by the immunoSEQ multiplex PCR assay. TCRdb carries this immuneACCESS record with in-frame sequences only. Its versions omit some clonotypes, under half of them owing to an unresolved V gene in the studies checked, with the rest unexplained. For this sample the table gives a few hundred thousand clones, of which roughly nine tenths were detected only once. Jointly, the top ten make up about 1.1% of the sample. Sequencing was performed on PBMCs or T cells enriched from blood (not recorded which). The source of these receptors is a man between 25 and 39 years old who had recovered from COVID-19.

The chain employs TRBV7-3 and TRBJ2-1, with 7 bases identical to TRBD2. CDR1 is SGHTA and CDR2 is FQGTGA in the germline V gene. V lost 2 bases and J lost 5; bases outside the gene matches: 6. CDR3 length: 15 residues. The CDR3 protein is CASSLRREANNEQFF. In nucleotides, the CDR3 is TGTGCCAGCAGCTTACGCCGGGAGGCGAACAATGAGCAGTTCTTC.

The rearrangement joins TRBV18 to TRBJ1-1, with D unresolved. V was shortened by 4 bases and J by 1 base, with 7 bases between the two germline ends. Germline V gene data show CDR1 as KGHSH and CDR2 as LQKENI. The CDR3 contains 13 residues. This chain's CDR3 is CASSLTRNTEAFF. In DNA, the CDR3 is TGTGCCAGCTCACTGACAAGGAACACTGAAGCTTTCTTT.

This chain connects TRBV7-9 to TRBJ2-7; the D gene is possibly TRBD1 (6 bases). The CDR3 covers 15 residues. Germline CDR1 SEHNR, CDR2 FQNEAQ (reference sequence). The ends were cut back, 1 base at V and 4 bases at J, with 14 bases in the middle. CDR3 sequence (DNA): TGTGCCAGCAGCTTAGTCAGGGGAATGCTGTACGAGCAGTACTTC. Encoded protein: CASSLVRGMLYEQYF.

The table lists this clone with a few counts. The rearrangement joins TRBV2 to TRBJ1-5, with TRBD1 matching over 7 bases. CDR1 is SNHLY and CDR2 is FYNNEI in the germline V gene. V was pared by 6 bases and J by 7 bases, with 6 bases of the junction left unmatched. CDR3 length: 13 residues. CDR3 loop: CASRLGGGQPQHF. In nucleotides, the CDR3 is TGTGCCAGCAGGTTAGGGGGCGGGCAGCCCCAGCATTTT.

CDR3 residues: CASSTLPDREKLFF. The CDR3 DNA reads TGTGCCAGTAGTACATTACCGGACAGGGAAAAACTGTTTTTT. The genes are TRBV19 and TRBJ1-4; 7 bases align to TRBD1. CDR3 length equals 14 residues. Germline V gene sequence: CDR1 LNHDA, CDR2 SQIVND (reference sequence). J was trimmed by 8 bases and V by 4 bases; bases with no gene match: 7.

V usage is TRBV7-9 and J usage is TRBJ2-2; weak D call: TRBD1 (6 bases). The CDR3 length is 15 residues. Germline V gene sequence: CDR1 SEHNR, CDR2 FQNEAQ (reference sequence). V lost 5 bases and J lost 6, with 16 bases in between. This CDR3 is CASSNRVLESGELFF. The CDR3 region has the DNA TGTGCCAGCAGCAACAGGGTGCTAGAATCCGGGGAGCTGTTTTTT.

This chain connects TRBV11-2 to TRBJ2-7, with D perhaps matching TRBD1 (6 bases). V lost 3 bases and J 3 bases, leaving 15 bases between the germline ends. The V gene's germline CDR1 is SGHAT and CDR2 FQNNGV. The CDR3 sequence is 15 residues long. The CDR3 protein is CASSFRHEQGYEQYF. As DNA, the CDR3 is TGTGCCAGCAGCTTTCGTCACGAACAGGGCTACGAGCAGTACTTC. The variable domain in full, with the rest retrieved from reference TRBV11-2 and TRBJ2-7, is EAGVAQSPRYKIIEKRQSVAFWCNPISGHATLYWYQQILGQGPKLLIQFQNNGVVDDSQLPKDRFSAERLKGVDSTLKIQPAKLEDSAVYLCASSFRHEQGYEQYFGPGTRLTVT.

The chain combines TRBV28 with TRBJ1-3, with unresolved D. Looked up from germline, CDR1 is MDHEN and CDR2 is SYDVKM. V lost 5 bases to trimming and J lost 0 bases, with 14 bases between them. CDR3 length: 16 amino acids. The CDR3 loop is CASSDRQHLSGNTIYF. The CDR3 bases are TGTGCCAGCAGTGATCGACAACACCTCTCTGGAAACACCATATATTTT.

V usage is TRBV28 and J usage is TRBJ2-2; 8 bases match TRBD1. The CDR3 totals 16 residues. Unmatched junction bases numbered 16, after V lost 5 bases and J lost 11 bases. Per germline, CDR1 MDHEN and CDR2 SYDVKM. CDR3 protein: CASSPPIGQGVGELFF. The CDR3 DNA reads TGTGCCAGCAGTCCCCCGATAGGACAGGGTGTAGGAGAGCTGTTTTTT.

In the case of this clone: Compared with germline, one end of the junction differs, possibly owing to a read error. This chain links TRBV12-5 with TRBJ2-2; tentative D call: TRBD2 (7 bases). The V gene's germline CDR1 is LGHNT and CDR2 FRNRAP. CDR3 length: 17 residues. For the CDR3, the DNA is TGTGCTTGTGGGGTGGGGGGGACACCCCTCGGCACCGGGGAGCTGTTTTTT. Its protein is CACGVGGTPLGTGELFF. Drawing the rest from reference TRBV12-5 and TRBJ2-2, the complete variable domain is DARVTQTPRHKVTEMGQEVTMRCQPILGHNTVFWYRQTMMQGLELLAYFRNRAPLDDSGMPKDRFSAEMPDATLATLKIQPSEPRDSAVYFCACGVGGTPLGTGELFFGEGSRLTVL.

This chain joins TRBV4-2 and TRBJ2-7, with 14 bases aligning to TRBD2. The V and J ends lost 3 bases and 4 bases, in that order; junction bases with no gene match: 5. The CDR3 sequence is 16 residues long. CDR1 is LGHNA, CDR2 YNFKEQ, per germline. In nucleotides, the CDR3 is TGTGCCAGCAGCCATCCCGGGACTAGCGGGAGTTACGAGCAGTACTTC. Amino acids: CASSHPGTSGSYEQYF.

Remarks on this clone: Other DNA sequences in this specimen translate into the identical CDR3. This rearrangement joins TRBV6-5 to TRBJ1-3; no clear D. The CDR3 totals 15 residues. V dropped 2 bases and J dropped 0 bases, with 8 bases sitting between them. The germline V gene encodes CDR1 MNHEY and CDR2 SVGAGI. CDR3 sequence reads: CASSYAGSSGNTIYF. CDR3 DNA sequence: TGTGCCAGCAGTTACGCGGGGAGCTCTGGAAACACCATATATTTT.

Notes on this clone: This sample also contains other DNA sequences that code for the same CDR3. The gene calls are TRBV29-1 and TRBJ1-1, with 7 nucleotides matching TRBD1. The germline V gene has CDR1 SQVTM and CDR2 ANQGSEA. Trimming took 6 bases from V and 2 from J; bases not matched to a gene: 3. The CDR3 covers 12 residues. The CDR3 protein is CSVDRANTEAFF. Written as DNA, the CDR3 is TGCAGCGTCGACAGGGCTAACACTGAAGCTTTCTTT.

The rearrangement uses TRBV2 and TRBJ1-1; D not certain. Trimming removed 7 bases at V and 0 bases at J, with 12 bases between. The CDR3 length is 14 residues. Germline CDR1 is SNHLY and CDR2 is FYNNEI. The CDR3 DNA follows: TGTGCCAGCACGCCAAACGGGGTGAACACTGAAGCTTTCTTT. Encoded protein: CASTPNGVNTEAFF. Drawing the rest from reference TRBV2 and TRBJ1-1, the complete variable domain is EPEVTQTPSHQVTQMGQEVILRCVPISNHLYFYWYRQILGQKVEFLVSFYNNEISEKSEIFDDQFSVERPDGSNFTLKIRSTKLEDSAMYFCASTPNGVNTEAFFGQGTRLTVV.

The CDR3 coding sequence is TGCAGCGTTGAAGAACCCCGGGGCATTCAGTACTTC. Translation: CSVEEPRGIQYF. The J gene is TRBJ2-4, the V gene TRBV29-1, with D possibly TRBD2 on 5 matching bases. The germline V and J ends were trimmed by 0 bases and 9 bases, with 9 bases remaining between them. Germline CDR1 is SQVTM and CDR2 is ANQGSEA. This CDR3 contains 12 residues.

The J gene is TRBJ2-5, the V gene TRBV29-1; 10 nucleotides align to TRBD2. V trimming: 4 bases; J trimming: 4 bases; junction bases outside the gene matches: 18. The germline gives CDR1 SQVTM, CDR2 ANQGSEA. The CDR3 sequence is 18 residues long. The CDR3 is CSVALGWSSGRGTETQYF. The CDR3 DNA reads TGCAGCGTTGCTCTTGGGTGGTCTAGCGGGAGAGGTACAGAGACCCAGTACTTC.

This clone was recorded at least ten times. CDR3 protein: CASSVGDNSFYEQYF. Here the CDR3 DNA reads TGTGCCAGCAGCGTAGGGGACAACTCGTTCTACGAGCAGTACTTC. The chain recombines TRBV9 with TRBJ2-7; D might be TRBD1 (6 bases). Between the trimmed V and J ends, which lost 0 bases and 3 bases, there was a span of 13 bases. The CDR3 has 15 amino acids. CDR1 is SGDLS and CDR2 is YYNGEE in the germline V gene.

This chain joins TRBV6-4 and TRBJ2-2, with D perhaps TRBD1 (6 bases). The CDR3 runs to 13 residues. Trimming removed 3 bases at V and 7 bases at J, with 9 bases between. CDR1 is MRHNA and CDR2 is SNTAGT in the germline V gene. CDR3 region: CASSEQGGGELFF. CDR3 bases: TGTGCCAGCAGTGAACAGGGTGGCGGGGAGCTGTTTTTT.

This chain uses TRBV13 with TRBJ1-4; 7 bases map to TRBD1. The CDR3 is 16 residues long. Looked up from germline, CDR1 is PRHDT and CDR2 is FYEKMQ (reference sequence). V lost 0 bases, J lost 8 bases, and 9 bases stayed unmatched. CDR3 sequence (DNA): TGTGCCAGCAGCTTAGGAGGGGCAGGGGGTTTGGAAAAACTGTTTTTT. Translated: CASSLGGAGGLEKLFF.

The V and J genes are TRBV18 and TRBJ1-2, with 8 nucleotides matching TRBD1. The CDR3 length is 14 residues. The J segment lost 8 bases and the V segment lost 3 bases, leaving 8 bases of the junction unmatched. Germline CDR1 and CDR2: KGHSH and LQKENI. The CDR3 bases are TGTGCCAGCTCACCCCGGGACAGGACGTGGGGCTACACCTTC. It encodes CASSPRDRTWGYTF.

This sequence joins TRBV29-1 and TRBJ2-1, with D maybe TRBD1 (6 bases). Trimming cost V 5 bases and J 0 bases, with 8 bases left between them. CDR1 is SQVTM, CDR2 ANQGSEA, per germline. The length of the CDR3 is 13 residues. The CDR3 DNA reads TGCAGCGTTCTGGACAGCTCCTACAATGAGCAGTTCTTC. Its protein product is CSVLDSSYNEQFF.

This sequence joins TRBV7-2 and TRBJ2-7; 7 bases fit TRBD1. The J segment lost 0 bases and the V segment lost 1 base, leaving 3 bases of the junction unmatched. CDR1 is SGHTA and CDR2 is FQGNSA in the germline V gene. The CDR3 has 15 amino acids. The CDR3 DNA sequence: TGTGCCAGCAGCTTAGAGGGGGCCAGCTCCTACGAGCAGTACTTC. Translating it yields CASSLEGASSYEQYF. Filled out from reference TRBV7-2 and TRBJ2-7, the complete variable domain reads GAGVSQSPSNKVTEKGKDVELRCDPISGHTALYWYRQSLGQGLEFLIYFQGNSAPDKSGLPSDRFSAERTGGSVSTLTIQRTQQEDSAVYLCASSLEGASSYEQYFGPGTRLTVT.

The chain recombines TRBV19 with TRBJ1-1, with 7 bases lining up with TRBD1. Germline values: CDR1 LNHDA, CDR2 SQIVND (reference sequence). Trimming removed 4 bases from V and 3 bases from J; junction bases left unmatched: 5. CDR3 length equals 14 residues. Here the CDR3 reads CASSKGQPHTEAFF. DNA of the CDR3: TGTGCCAGTAGTAAGGGACAGCCCCACACTGAAGCTTTCTTT.

The V call is TRBV7-2, the J call TRBJ2-3; TRBD1 might be the D (6 bases). Deletions cut 1 base from V and 5 bases from J, with 16 bases between. Germline V gene data show CDR1 as SGHTA and CDR2 as FQGNSA. The CDR3 has 16 amino acids. The CDR3 nucleotides read TGTGCCAGCAGCTTAGGTGGTAGCCTCAGGGGAGATACGCAGTATTTT. This translates into CASSLGGSLRGDTQYF.

The chain carries TRBV30 and TRBJ1-1; TRBD1 agrees at 11 bases. V lost 3 bases, J lost 6 bases, and 9 bases stayed unmatched. This CDR3 comprises 15 residues. Germline V gene sequence: CDR1 GTSNPN, CDR2 SVGIG (reference sequence). The CDR3 region is CAWSFIGQGAAEAFF. CDR3 sequence (DNA): TGTGCCTGGAGCTTTATCGGACAGGGGGCTGCTGAAGCTTTCTTT.